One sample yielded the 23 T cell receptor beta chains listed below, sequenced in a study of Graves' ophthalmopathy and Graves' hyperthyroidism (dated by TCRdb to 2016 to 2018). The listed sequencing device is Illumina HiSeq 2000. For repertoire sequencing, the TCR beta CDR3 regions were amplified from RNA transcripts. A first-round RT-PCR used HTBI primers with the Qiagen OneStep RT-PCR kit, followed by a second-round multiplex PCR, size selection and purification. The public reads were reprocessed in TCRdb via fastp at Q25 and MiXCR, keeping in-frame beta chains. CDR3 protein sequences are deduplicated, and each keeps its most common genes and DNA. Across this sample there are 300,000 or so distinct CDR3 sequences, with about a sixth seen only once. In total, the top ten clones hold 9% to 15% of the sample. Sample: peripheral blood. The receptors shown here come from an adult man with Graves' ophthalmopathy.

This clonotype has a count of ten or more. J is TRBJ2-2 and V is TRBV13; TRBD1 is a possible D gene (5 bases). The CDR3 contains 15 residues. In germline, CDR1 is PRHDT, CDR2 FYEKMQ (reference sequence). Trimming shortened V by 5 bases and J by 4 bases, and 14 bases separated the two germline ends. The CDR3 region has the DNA TGTGCCAGCAGCACCAGGGTAAAGGGCACCGGGGAGCTGTTTTTT. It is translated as CASSTRVKGTGELFF.

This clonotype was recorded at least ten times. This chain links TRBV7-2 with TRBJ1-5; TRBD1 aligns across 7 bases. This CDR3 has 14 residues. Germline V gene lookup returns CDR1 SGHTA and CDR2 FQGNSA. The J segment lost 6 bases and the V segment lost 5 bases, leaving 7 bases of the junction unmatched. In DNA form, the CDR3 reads TGTGCCAGCAGCCGTAGACAGGGCGGTCAGCCCCAGCATTTT. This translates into CASSRRQGGQPQHF.

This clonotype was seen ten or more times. The CDR3 nucleotides are TGCAGTGCTAGAGACACGGGACGAGACTCCTACGAGCAGTACTTC. This gives the protein CSARDTGRDSYEQYF. V gene TRBV20-1 combines with J gene TRBJ2-7; D is tentatively TRBD1 or TRBD2 (5 bases each). The CDR3 is 15 residues long. The V gene's germline CDR1 is DFQATT and CDR2 SNEGSKA (reference sequence). The germline V and J ends were trimmed by 0 bases and 0 bases, with 12 bases remaining between them.

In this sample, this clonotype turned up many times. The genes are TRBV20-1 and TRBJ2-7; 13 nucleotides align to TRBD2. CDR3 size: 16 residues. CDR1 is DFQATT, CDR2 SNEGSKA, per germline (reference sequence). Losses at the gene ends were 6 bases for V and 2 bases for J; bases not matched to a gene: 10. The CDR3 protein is CSAPGLAGSKAYEQYF. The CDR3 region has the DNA TGCAGTGCGCCGGGACTAGCGGGATCAAAGGCCTACGAGCAGTACTTC.

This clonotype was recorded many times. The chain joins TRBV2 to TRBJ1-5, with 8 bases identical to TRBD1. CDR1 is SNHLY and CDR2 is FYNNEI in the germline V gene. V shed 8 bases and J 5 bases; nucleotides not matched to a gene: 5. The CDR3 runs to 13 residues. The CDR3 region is CASRTGWDQPQHF. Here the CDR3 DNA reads TGTGCCAGCCGGACAGGGTGGGATCAGCCCCAGCATTTT. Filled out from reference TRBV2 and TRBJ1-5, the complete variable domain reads EPEVTQTPSHQVTQMGQEVILRCVPISNHLYFYWYRQILGQKVEFLVSFYNNEISEKSEIFDDQFSVERPDGSNFTLKIRSTKLEDSAMYFCASRTGWDQPQHFGDGTRLSIL.

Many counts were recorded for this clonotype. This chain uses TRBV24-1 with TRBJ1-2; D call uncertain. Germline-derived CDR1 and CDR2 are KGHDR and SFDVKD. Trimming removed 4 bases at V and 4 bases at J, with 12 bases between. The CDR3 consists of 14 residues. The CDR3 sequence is CATSDPGRSYGYTF. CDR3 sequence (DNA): TGTGCCACCAGTGACCCAGGAAGATCCTATGGCTACACCTTC.

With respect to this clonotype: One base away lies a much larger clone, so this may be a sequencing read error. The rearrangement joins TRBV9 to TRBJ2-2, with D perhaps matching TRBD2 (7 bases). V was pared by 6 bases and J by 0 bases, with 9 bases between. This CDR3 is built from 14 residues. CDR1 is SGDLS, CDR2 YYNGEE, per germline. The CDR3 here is CASMGGPNTGELFF. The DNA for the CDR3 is TGTGCCAGCATGGGGGGGCCGAACACCGGGGAGCTGTTTTTT.

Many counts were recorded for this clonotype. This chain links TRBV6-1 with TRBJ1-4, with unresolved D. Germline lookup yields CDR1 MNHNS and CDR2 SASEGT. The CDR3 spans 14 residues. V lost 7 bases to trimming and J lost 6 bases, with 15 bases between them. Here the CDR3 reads CASTSGGIDEKLFF. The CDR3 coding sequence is TGTGCCAGCACGTCAGGAGGGATTGATGAAAAACTGTTTTTT.

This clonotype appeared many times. CDR3 loop: CASSFSRDSPLHF. The CDR3 DNA is TGTGCCAGCAGCTTTAGTAGGGATTCACCCCTCCACTTT. The genes are TRBV7-6 and TRBJ1-6; D uncertain. Germline V gives CDR1 SGHVS, CDR2 FNYEAQ. The ends were cut back, 3 bases at V and 8 bases at J, with 8 bases in the middle. CDR3 size: 13 residues.

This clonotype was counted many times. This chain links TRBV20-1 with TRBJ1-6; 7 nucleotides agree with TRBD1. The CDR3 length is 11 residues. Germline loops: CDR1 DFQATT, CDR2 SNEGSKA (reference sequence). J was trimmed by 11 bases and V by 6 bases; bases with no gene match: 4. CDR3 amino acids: CSANRGPPLHF. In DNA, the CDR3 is TGCAGTGCAAACAGGGGTCCACCCCTCCACTTT.

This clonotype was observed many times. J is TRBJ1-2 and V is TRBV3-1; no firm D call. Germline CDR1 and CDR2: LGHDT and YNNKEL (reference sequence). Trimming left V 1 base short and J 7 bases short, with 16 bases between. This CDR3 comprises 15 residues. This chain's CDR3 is CASSQVAGVNSGYTF. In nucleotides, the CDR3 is TGTGCCAGCAGCCAAGTGGCAGGTGTTAATTCTGGCTACACCTTC.

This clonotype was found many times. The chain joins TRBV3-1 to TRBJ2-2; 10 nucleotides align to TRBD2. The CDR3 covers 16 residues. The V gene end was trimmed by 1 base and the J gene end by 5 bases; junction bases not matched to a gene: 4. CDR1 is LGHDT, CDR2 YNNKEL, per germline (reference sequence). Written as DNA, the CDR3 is TGTGCCAGCAGCCAAGCCTTGACTAGCGGGACCGGGGAGCTGTTTTTT. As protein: CASSQALTSGTGELFF.

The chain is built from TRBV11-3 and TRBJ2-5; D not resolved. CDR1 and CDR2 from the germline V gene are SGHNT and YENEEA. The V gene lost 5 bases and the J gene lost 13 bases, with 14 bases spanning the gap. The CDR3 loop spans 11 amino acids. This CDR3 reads CASSPDRPRYF. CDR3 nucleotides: TGTGCCAGCAGCCCTGACCGTCCGCGGTACTTC.

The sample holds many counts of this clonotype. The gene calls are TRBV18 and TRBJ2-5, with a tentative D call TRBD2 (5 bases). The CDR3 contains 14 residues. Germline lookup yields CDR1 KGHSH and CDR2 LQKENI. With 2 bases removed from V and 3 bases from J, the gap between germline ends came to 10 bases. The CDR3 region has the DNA TGTGCCAGCTCACCAGTGACTATCAAAGAGACCCAGTACTTC. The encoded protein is CASSPVTIKETQYF.

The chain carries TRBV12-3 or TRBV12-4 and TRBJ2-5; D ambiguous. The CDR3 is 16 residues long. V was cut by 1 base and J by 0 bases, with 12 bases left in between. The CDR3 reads CASSLEFAEDQETQYF. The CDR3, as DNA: TGTGCCAGCAGTTTAGAATTTGCAGAAGACCAAGAGACCCAGTACTTC.

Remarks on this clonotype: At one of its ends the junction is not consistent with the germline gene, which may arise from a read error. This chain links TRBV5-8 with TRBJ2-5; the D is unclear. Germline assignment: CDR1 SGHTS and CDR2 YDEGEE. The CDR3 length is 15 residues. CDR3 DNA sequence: TGTGCCAGCAGCTTAGGGATGACACGAATCGAGACTCAGTACTTC. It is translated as CASSLGMTRIETQYF.

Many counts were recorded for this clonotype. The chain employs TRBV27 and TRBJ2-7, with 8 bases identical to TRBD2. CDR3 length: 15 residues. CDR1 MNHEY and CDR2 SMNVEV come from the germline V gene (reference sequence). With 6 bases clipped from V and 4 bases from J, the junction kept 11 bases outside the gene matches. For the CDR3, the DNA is TGTGCCAGCAGGCCCGCGGGAGGCAGAACATACGAGCAGTACTTC. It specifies CASRPAGGRTYEQYF.

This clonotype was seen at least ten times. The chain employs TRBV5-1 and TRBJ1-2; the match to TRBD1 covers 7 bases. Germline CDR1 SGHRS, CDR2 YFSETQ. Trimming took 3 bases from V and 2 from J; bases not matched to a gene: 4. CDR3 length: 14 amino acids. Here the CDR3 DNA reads TGCGCCAGCAGCTACAGGGACAGCAACTATGGCTACACCTTC. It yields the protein CASSYRDSNYGYTF.

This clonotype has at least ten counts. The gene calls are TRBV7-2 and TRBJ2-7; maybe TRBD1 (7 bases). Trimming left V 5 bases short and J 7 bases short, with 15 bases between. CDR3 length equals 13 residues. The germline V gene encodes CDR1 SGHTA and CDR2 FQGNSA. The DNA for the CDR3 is TGTGCCAGCAGCATACGACAGGGAGGAGAGCAGTACTTC. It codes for CASSIRQGGEQYF. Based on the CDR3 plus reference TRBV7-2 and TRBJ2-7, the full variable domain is GAGVSQSPSNKVTEKGKDVELRCDPISGHTALYWYRQSLGQGLEFLIYFQGNSAPDKSGLPSDRFSAERTGGSVSTLTIQRTQQEDSAVYLCASSIRQGGEQYFGPGTRLTVT.

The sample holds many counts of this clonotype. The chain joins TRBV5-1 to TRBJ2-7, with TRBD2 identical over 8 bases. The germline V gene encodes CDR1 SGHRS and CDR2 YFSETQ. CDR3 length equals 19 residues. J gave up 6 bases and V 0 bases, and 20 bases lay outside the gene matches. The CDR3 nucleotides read TGCGCCAGCAGCTTGGACTATCTGAAGCGAGGGCGGGAGGTAGGCGAGCAGTACTTC. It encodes CASSLDYLKRGREVGEQYF.

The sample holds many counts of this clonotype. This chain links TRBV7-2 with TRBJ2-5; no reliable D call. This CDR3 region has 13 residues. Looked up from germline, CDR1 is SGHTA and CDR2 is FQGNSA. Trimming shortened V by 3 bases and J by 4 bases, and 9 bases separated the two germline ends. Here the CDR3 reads CASSLGPTETQYF. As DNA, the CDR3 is TGTGCCAGCAGCTTGGGCCCTACAGAGACCCAGTACTTC.

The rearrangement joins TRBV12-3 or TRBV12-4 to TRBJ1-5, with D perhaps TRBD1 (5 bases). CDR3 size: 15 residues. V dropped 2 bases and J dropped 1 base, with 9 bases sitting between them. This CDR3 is CASSLTWGSNQPQHF. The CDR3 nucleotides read TGTGCCAGCAGTTTAACTTGGGGGAGCAATCAGCCCCAGCATTTT.

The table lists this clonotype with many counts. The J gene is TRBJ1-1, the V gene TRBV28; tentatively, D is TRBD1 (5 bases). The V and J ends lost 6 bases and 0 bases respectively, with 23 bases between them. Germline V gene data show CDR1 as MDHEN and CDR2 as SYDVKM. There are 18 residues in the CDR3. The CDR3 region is CASRRSSGGIVMNTEAFF. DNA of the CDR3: TGTGCCAGCAGGAGATCCAGTGGGGGGATAGTTATGAACACTGAAGCTTTCTTT.